Sequencing of this T cell receptor (beta chain) was carried out in a study of blood T cells in healthy people across ages. This CDR3 is 12 amino acids long. The ends were cut back, 2 bases at V and 2 bases at J, with 6 bases in the middle. Per germline, CDR1 DFQATT and CDR2 SNEGSKA (reference sequence). The second PCR ran about 6 to 11 cycles with a sample-barcoded 5' primer and J-beta primers. Each cDNA was tagged by a template-switch adaptor containing 12 random nucleotides. TCRdb recomputed calls from the 5' RACE reads with MiXCR, one row per CDR3 protein. This table holds 790,000 or so distinct CDR3 sequences, 35% to 50% found once.

The V gene is TRBV20-1, the J gene TRBJ1-2; D remains ambiguous. This receptor was obtained from an older man in good health. Sample: blood. CDR3 loop: CSARMLNYGYTF. The DNA of the CDR3 is TGCAGTGCTAGAATGTTAAACTATGGCTACACCTTC.